This TCR beta chain was sequenced during a study of T cell responses to AZD1222 COVID-19 vaccine. On this clone: The antigen remains unidentified.

The germline V and J ends were trimmed by 4 bases and 0 bases, with 22 bases remaining between them. This CDR3 is built from 19 residues. Germline values: CDR1 SGHNT, CDR2 YENEEA. Study-wide results and caveats: Donors were chiefly white British, with a greater number of females, and clonal diversity was perhaps underestimated. The study found Spike-specific TCR breadth and depth rose after two AZD1222 doses.

Here immunoSEQ multiplex PCR was the method, and the copy in TCRdb shows in-frame clones only, minus some. The table shows about 130,000 clones, with 91% occurring only once. The source was peripheral blood, collected 28 days after the second AZD1222 dose. The chain recombines TRBV11-3 with TRBJ1-5; possibly TRBD1 for D (6 bases). This TCR was sampled from an adult who received the AZD1222 COVID-19 vaccine. CDR3 region: CASSSPMDRNRYSNQPQHF. The CDR3 nucleotides read TGTGCCAGCAGCTCCCCCATGGACAGAAACCGATATAGCAATCAGCCCCAGCATTTT.